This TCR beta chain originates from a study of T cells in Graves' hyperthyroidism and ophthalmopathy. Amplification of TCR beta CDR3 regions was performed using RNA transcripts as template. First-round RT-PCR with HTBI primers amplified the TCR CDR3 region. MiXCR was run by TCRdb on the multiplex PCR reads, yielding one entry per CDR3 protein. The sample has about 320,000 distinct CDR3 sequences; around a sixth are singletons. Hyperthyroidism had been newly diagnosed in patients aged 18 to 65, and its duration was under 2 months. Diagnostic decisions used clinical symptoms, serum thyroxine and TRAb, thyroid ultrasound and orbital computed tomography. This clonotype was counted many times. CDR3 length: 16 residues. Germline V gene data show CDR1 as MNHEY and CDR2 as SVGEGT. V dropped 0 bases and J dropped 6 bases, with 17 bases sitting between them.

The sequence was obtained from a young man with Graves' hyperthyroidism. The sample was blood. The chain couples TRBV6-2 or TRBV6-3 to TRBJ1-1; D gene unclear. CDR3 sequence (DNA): TGTGCCAGCAGTTACTCGAGAGGTCCCGTCTTCCCTGAAGCTTTCTTT. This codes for CASSYSRGPVFPEAFF.